The entry below describes one T cell receptor (beta chain). The entry originates in a study of OX40 agonist ivuxolimab in advanced cancers. Sequencing used immunoSEQ multiplex PCR; TCRdb keeps in-frame clones, though not all of them. The profile shows about 60,000 clones, over 80% of them singletons. The sequencing here drew on CD4+ or CD8+ T cells sorted from blood, taken in a trial of the OX40 agonist ivuxolimab. This TCR was recovered from an adult with an advanced solid tumor such as melanoma, head and neck, liver or kidney cancer.

CDR3 nucleotide sequence: TGTGCCAGTTATGGTGAAGATCCGGCTGGGGCCAACGTCCTGACTTTC. It encodes CASYGEDPAGANVLTF. The chain employs TRBV19 and TRBJ2-6; D is undetermined. The CDR3 totals 16 residues. Between the trimmed V and J ends, which lost 8 bases and 2 bases, there was a span of 16 bases. From germline, CDR1 is LNHDA and CDR2 SQIVND (reference sequence).